This entry lists 8 T cell receptor beta chains sequenced from one sample in a study of blood T cell repertoires in COVID-19. Profiled with immunoSEQ multiplex PCR; TCRdb holds only in-frame clones, not every one. The sample shows roughly 180,000 clones, approximately 85% of them seen only once. The material sequenced was peripheral blood. The receptors were gathered from an elderly man with COVID-19, enrolled during active disease.

This clone was seen a handful of times. The rearrangement links TRBV10-3 to TRBJ1-2, with 8 bases lining up with TRBD1. The CDR3 has 15 amino acids. From germline, CDR1 is ENHRY and CDR2 SYGVKD. The V and J ends lost 5 bases and 0 bases, in that order; junction bases with no gene match: 5. The CDR3 DNA follows: TGTGCCATCAGTAACAACAGGGGGACTAACTATGGCTACACCTTC. This encodes CAISNNRGTNYGYTF.

This chain links TRBV28 with TRBJ1-2; perhaps TRBD1 as D (6 bases). V was shortened by 6 bases and J by 0 bases, with 14 bases between the two germline ends. This CDR3 spans 15 amino acids. Germline loops: CDR1 MDHEN, CDR2 SYDVKM. The CDR3 DNA reads TGTGCCAGCAGGCGAGACAGGCGAGCTAACTATGGCTACACCTTC. Amino acids: CASRRDRRANYGYTF.

The rearrangement joins TRBV4-1 to TRBJ1-5; 9 positions agree with TRBD1. CDR1 is MGHRA, CDR2 YSYEKL, per germline. The V segment lost 2 bases and the J segment 6 bases; nucleotides outside the gene matches: 8. This CDR3 spans 16 amino acids. CDR3 DNA: TGCGCCAGCAGCCAATTAGACAGGGGGTCTGTTCAGCCCCAGCATTTT. Translated: CASSQLDRGSVQPQHF.

This chain uses TRBV2 with TRBJ1-5; TRBD1 matches 8 bases. Germline lookup yields CDR1 SNHLY and CDR2 FYNNEI. The V segment lost 5 bases and the J segment 4 bases; nucleotides outside the gene matches: 7. This CDR3 contains 15 residues. The chain's CDR3 is CASSSSGGVNQPQHF. In DNA form, the CDR3 reads TGTGCCAGCAGTAGTTCAGGGGGCGTAAATCAGCCCCAGCATTTT. The full variable domain, rest sourced from reference TRBV2 and TRBJ1-5, is EPEVTQTPSHQVTQMGQEVILRCVPISNHLYFYWYRQILGQKVEFLVSFYNNEISEKSEIFDDQFSVERPDGSNFTLKIRSTKLEDSAMYFCASSSSGGVNQPQHFGDGTRLSIL.

The rearrangement uses TRBV5-8 and TRBJ1-1; TRBD1 aligns across 9 bases. The CDR3 is 15 residues long. CDR1 and CDR2 (germline): SGHTS, YDEGEE. The junction had 6 bases not matched to a gene; V was cut back by 4 bases and J by 2 bases. As DNA, the CDR3 is TGTGCCAGCAGCCCCCGGGGACAGGGAAACACTGAAGCTTTCTTT. This encodes CASSPRGQGNTEAFF.

The chain is built from TRBV27 and TRBJ2-1, with TRBD1 identical over 9 bases. This CDR3 contains 13 residues. Trimming at V came to 4 bases and at J to 11 bases, leaving 6 bases not matched to a gene. Germline V CDR1 and CDR2: MNHEY, SMNVEV (reference sequence). The DNA for the CDR3 is TGTGCCAGCAGTTCCTTACAGGGGGCACAGCAGTTCTTC. Translating gives CASSSLQGAQQFF.

V is TRBV9 and J is TRBJ1-4; tentative D call: TRBD1 (6 bases). Between the trimmed V and J ends, which lost 3 bases and 8 bases, there was a span of 11 bases. CDR3 length equals 13 residues. Germline V gene data show CDR1 as SGDLS and CDR2 as YYNGEE. The CDR3 sequence: CASSAQGKEKLFF. The DNA of the CDR3 is TGTGCCAGCAGCGCGCAGGGGAAGGAAAAACTGTTTTTT.

The chain has TRBV5-4 and TRBJ1-4; 7 bases agree with TRBD1. The CDR3 consists of 15 residues. Germline V CDR1 and CDR2: SGHNT, YYREEE (reference sequence). Unmatched junction bases numbered 7, after V lost 0 bases and J lost 8 bases. As DNA, the CDR3 is TGTGCCAGCAGCTTGGATGAGAGGACAGGCGAAAAACTGTTTTTT. Translation gives CASSLDERTGEKLFF.